This T cell receptor (beta chain) was captured in a study of identical twins. Concerning this clonotype itself: A much larger clone differs by one base, so this may be a read error.

CDR3 length: 13 residues. CDR1 and CDR2 (germline): SQVTM, ANQGSEA. TCRdb reanalysed the 5' RACE reads using MiXCR and keeps one entry per CDR3 protein. Counted here are 1.5 million to 2 million distinct CDR3 sequences, about 32% occurring once; the ten biggest clones make up less than 0.35%. Sequenced sample: cord blood. V and J are TRBV29-1 and TRBJ2-3, with D tentatively TRBD1 or TRBD2 (7 bases each). The source of this sequence is a newborn girl in good health. CDR3 in DNA: TGCAGCGTTGGACAGGGAGGGGCAGATATGCAGTATTTT. It is translated as CSVGQGGADMQYF.